This entry concerns a single T cell receptor beta chain. Germline V gene sequence: CDR1 MNHNS, CDR2 SASEGT. This CDR3 is built from 16 residues. The trim removed 3 bases at V and 12 bases at J, leaving 10 bases unmatched. These data are taken from a study of shared clonotypes between healthy human individuals. Naive-designated CD8 cells lacked CD45RO, were positively enriched for CCR7, and omitted terminally differentiated effector memory CD45RA+ cells. For every subset, genomic DNA was evenly distributed across several immunoSEQ plates. The data were produced by immunoSEQ multiplex PCR, yet TCRdb's version contains in-frame clones alone and is incomplete. The data show approximately 1.9 million clones, 90% to 95% seen once.

The receptor's source is a man aged 18 to 35 in good health. Some clones in this sample may be carry-over from other donors' samples. Sequenced: naive CD8+ T cells from PBMCs. The rearrangement links TRBV6-1 to TRBJ2-1; 14 bases are shared with TRBD2. The CDR3 reads CASSEETSGRGRGQFF. DNA of the CDR3: TGTGCCAGCAGTGAGGAGACTAGCGGGAGGGGGCGGGGGCAGTTCTTC.